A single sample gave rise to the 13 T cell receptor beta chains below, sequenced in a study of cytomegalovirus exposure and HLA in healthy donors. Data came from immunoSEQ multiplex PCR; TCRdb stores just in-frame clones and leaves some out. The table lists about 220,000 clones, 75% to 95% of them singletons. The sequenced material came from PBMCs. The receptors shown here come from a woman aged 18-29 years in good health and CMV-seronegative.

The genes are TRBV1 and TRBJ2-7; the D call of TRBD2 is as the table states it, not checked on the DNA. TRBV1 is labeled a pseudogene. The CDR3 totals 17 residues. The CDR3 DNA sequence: TGCACCAGCAGCCCCAATGGGACTAGCGGGAGTACCCACGAGCAGTACTTC. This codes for CTSSPNGTSGSTHEQYF.

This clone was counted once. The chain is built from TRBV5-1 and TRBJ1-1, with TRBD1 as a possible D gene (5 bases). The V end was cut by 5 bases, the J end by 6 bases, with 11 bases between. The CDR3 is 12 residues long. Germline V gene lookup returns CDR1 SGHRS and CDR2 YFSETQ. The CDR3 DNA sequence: TGCGCCAGCAGGCTGATGGGGCCTGAAGCTTTCTTT. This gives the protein CASRLMGPEAFF.

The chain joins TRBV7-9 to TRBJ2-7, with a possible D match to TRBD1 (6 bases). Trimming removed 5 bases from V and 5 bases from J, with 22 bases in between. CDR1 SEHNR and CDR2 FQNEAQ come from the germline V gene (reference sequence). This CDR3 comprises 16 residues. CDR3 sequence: CASSQYHTPDRDEQYF. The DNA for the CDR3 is TGTGCCAGCAGCCAATACCACACCCCGGACAGAGACGAGCAGTACTTC.

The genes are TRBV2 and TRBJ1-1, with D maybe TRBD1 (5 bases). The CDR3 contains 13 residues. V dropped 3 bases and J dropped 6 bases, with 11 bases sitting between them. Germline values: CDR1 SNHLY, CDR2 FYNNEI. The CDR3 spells CASSEGGYAEAFF. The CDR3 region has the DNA TGTGCCAGCAGTGAGGGGGGTTATGCTGAAGCTTTCTTT.

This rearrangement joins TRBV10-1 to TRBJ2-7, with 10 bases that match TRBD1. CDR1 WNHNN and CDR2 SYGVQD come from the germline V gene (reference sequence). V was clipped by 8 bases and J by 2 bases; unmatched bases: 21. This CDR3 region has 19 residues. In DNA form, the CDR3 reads TGCGCCAGCCCATCGAAGCGACAGGGGGCCGCCATAGAAACCTACGAGCAGTACTTC. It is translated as CASPSKRQGAAIETYEQYF.

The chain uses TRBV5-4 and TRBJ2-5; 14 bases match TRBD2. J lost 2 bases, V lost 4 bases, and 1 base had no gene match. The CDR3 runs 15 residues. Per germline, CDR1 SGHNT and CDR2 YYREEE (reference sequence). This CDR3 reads CASSGTSGRQETQYF. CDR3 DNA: TGTGCCAGCAGCGGGACTAGCGGGAGACAAGAGACCCAGTACTTC. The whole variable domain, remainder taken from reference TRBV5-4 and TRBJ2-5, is ETGVTQSPTHLIKTRGQQVTLRCSSQSGHNTVSWYQQALGQGPQFIFQYYREEENGRGNFPPRFSGLQFPNYSSELNVNALELDDSALYLCASSGTSGRQETQYFGPGTRLLVL.

This CDR3 reads CASSQLQGWNTEAFF. CDR3 nucleotide sequence: TGTGCCAGCAGCCAGCTACAGGGATGGAACACTGAAGCTTTCTTT. The V call is TRBV2, the J call TRBJ1-1, with a tentative D call TRBD1 (6 bases). The germline V gene has CDR1 SNHLY and CDR2 FYNNEI. V lost 6 bases and J 1 base, leaving 15 bases between the germline ends. This CDR3 contains 15 residues.

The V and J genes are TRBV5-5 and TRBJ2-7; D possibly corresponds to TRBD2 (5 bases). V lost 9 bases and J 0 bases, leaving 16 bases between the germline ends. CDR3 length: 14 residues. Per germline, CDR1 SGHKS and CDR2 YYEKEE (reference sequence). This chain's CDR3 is CATRSGTSSYEQYF. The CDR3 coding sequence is TGTGCCACCCGCTCGGGTACTAGCTCCTACGAGCAGTACTTC.

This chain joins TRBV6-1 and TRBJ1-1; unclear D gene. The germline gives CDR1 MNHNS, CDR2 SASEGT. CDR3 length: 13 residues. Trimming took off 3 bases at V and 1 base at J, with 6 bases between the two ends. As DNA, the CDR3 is TGTGCCAGCAGTGACACGGGGAACACTGAAGCTTTCTTT. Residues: CASSDTGNTEAFF.

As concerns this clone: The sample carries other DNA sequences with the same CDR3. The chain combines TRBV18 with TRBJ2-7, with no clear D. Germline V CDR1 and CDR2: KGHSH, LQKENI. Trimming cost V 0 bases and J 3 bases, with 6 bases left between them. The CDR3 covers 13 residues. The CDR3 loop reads CASSPPGGYEQYF. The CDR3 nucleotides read TGTGCCAGCTCACCACCCGGCGGCTACGAGCAGTACTTC.

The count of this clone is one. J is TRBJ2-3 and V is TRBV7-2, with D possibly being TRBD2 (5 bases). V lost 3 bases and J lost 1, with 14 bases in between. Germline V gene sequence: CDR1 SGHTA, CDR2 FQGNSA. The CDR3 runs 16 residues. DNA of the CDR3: TGTGCCAGCAGCTTCACCTCGACCGGGGGCACAGATACGCAGTATTTT. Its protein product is CASSFTSTGGTDTQYF.

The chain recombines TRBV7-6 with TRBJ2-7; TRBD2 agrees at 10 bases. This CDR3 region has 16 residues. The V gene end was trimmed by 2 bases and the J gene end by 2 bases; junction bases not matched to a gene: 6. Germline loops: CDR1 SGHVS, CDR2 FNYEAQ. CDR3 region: CASSLRVAGGPYEQYF. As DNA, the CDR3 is TGTGCCAGCAGCTTAAGGGTAGCGGGAGGTCCCTACGAGCAGTACTTC.

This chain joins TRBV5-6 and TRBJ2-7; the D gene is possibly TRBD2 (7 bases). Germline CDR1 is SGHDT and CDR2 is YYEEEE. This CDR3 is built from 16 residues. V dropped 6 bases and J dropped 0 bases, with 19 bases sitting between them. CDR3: CASNGGRGARSYEQYF. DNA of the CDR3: TGTGCCAGCAACGGGGGGCGCGGGGCCCGCTCCTACGAGCAGTACTTC.